This record looks at one T cell receptor beta chain sequence and its context. What it recognizes is unknown. V was clipped by 8 bases and J by 0 bases, with 11 bases between them. Germline V gene data show CDR1 as MNHNY and CDR2 as SVGAGI (reference sequence). This CDR3 spans 14 amino acids. This sample was included in a study of HIV-infected patients and healthy controls. Roughly three months, about 14 weeks, into antiretroviral therapy, follow-up blood was collected. The repertoire came from unfractionated whole blood and reflected all unsorted peripheral T cells. Findings of the study overall: Significant mean usage differences between HIV-infected patients and controls involved eight alpha and eight beta V genes.

500 ng RNA was reverse transcribed with alpha and beta constant-region primers. Alpha and beta chain libraries were made separately by chain-specific third strand synthesis with multiplexing indices. Each cDNA molecule was barcoded, and a single primer pair amplified each chain. TCRdb itself ran the 5' RACE reads through MiXCR, one entry per CDR3 protein. The table shows thousands of distinct CDR3 sequences, with about 9.6% occurring only once. The source material was blood, sampled during antiretroviral therapy. The chain links TRBV6-6 to TRBJ1-5; D not certain. The sequence came from an adult with HIV infection. DNA for the CDR3: TGTGCCAGCGTGACGGGCTATAGCAATCAGCCCCAGCATTTT. It translates to CASVTGYSNQPQHF.